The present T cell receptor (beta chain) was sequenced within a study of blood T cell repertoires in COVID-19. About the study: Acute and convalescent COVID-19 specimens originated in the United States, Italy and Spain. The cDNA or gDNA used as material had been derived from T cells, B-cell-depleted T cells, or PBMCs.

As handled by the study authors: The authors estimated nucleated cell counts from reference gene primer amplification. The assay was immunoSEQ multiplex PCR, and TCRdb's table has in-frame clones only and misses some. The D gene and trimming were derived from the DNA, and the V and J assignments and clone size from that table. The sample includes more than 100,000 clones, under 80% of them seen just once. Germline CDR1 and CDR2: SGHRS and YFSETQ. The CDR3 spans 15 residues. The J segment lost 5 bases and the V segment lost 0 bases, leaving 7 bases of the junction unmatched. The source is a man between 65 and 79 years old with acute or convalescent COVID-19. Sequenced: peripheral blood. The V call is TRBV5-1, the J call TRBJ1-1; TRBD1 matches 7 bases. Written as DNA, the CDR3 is TGCGCCAGCAGCTTGGAAACTAGGGGGCGGACTGAAGCTTTCTTT. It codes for CASSLETRGRTEAFF.